This passage covers 26 T cell receptor beta chains from one sample sequenced in a study of blood T cell repertoires in COVID-19. Generated by immunoSEQ multiplex PCR, the TCRdb table keeps only in-frame clones and is missing some. Among roughly 250,000 clones listed, 70% to 90% were seen once. Sequenced material: peripheral blood. Receptor source: a woman between 35 and 50 years old who had recovered from COVID-19.

The rearrangement links TRBV11-2 to TRBJ2-2; TRBD2 might be the D (6 bases). Germline loops: CDR1 SGHAT, CDR2 FQNNGV. Trimming pared 3 bases from V and 2 bases from J, leaving 10 bases between. The CDR3 is made up of 15 amino acids. The CDR3 loop reads CASSFPTRNTGELFF. The CDR3 DNA sequence: TGTGCCAGCAGCTTCCCGACTAGAAACACCGGGGAGCTGTTTTTT.

The gene calls are TRBV3-1 (or the pseudogene TRBV3-2) and TRBJ2-1; perhaps TRBD2 as D (5 bases). In germline, CDR1 is LGHDT, CDR2 YNNKEL (reference sequence). This CDR3 is built from 14 residues. The V gene lost 4 bases and the J gene lost 9 bases, with 16 bases spanning the gap. The CDR3 loop is CASSPNRARGEQFF. As DNA, the CDR3 is TGTGCCAGCAGCCCTAACCGGGCCCGGGGTGAGCAGTTCTTC.

As DNA, the CDR3 is TGTGCCAGCAGTTTAGGGGGCGCGGATGGCTACACCTTC. This gives the protein CASSLGGADGYTF. This chain joins TRBV27 and TRBJ1-2; possibly TRBD1 for D (6 bases). The CDR3 extends over 13 amino acids. Looked up from germline, CDR1 is MNHEY and CDR2 is SMNVEV (reference sequence). The V end was cut by 2 bases, the J end by 6 bases, with 10 bases between.

The rearrangement links TRBV4-3 to TRBJ2-5; 9 bases are shared with TRBD2. The CDR3 is made up of 18 amino acids. Per the germline V gene, CDR1 is LGHNA and CDR2 is YSLEER. The trim removed 0 bases at V and 1 base at J, leaving 9 bases unmatched. This chain's CDR3 is CASSQDWGRLAVQETQYF. In nucleotides, the CDR3 is TGCGCCAGCAGCCAAGATTGGGGGCGACTAGCGGTCCAAGAGACCCAGTACTTC.

V gene TRBV19 combines with J gene TRBJ1-3; possibly TRBD1 for D (6 bases). Germline CDR1 is LNHDA and CDR2 is SQIVND (reference sequence). Trimming shortened V by 5 bases and J by 4 bases, and 18 bases separated the two germline ends. This CDR3 is 16 amino acids long. Written as DNA, the CDR3 is TGTGCCAGTAGTTGGGGGCCAGCAAAAGAGGGAAACACCATATATTTT. It specifies CASSWGPAKEGNTIYF.

This chain connects TRBV11-2 to TRBJ2-1; tentatively, D is TRBD2 (5 bases). Trimming pared 1 base from V and 3 bases from J, leaving 10 bases between. Germline V gives CDR1 SGHAT, CDR2 FQNNGV. The CDR3 has 15 amino acids. The CDR3 loop is CASSLAGRSYNEQFF. CDR3 nucleotide sequence: TGTGCCAGCAGCTTAGCGGGGAGAAGCTACAATGAGCAGTTCTTC.

The V gene is TRBV27, the J gene TRBJ2-3; TRBD2 matches at 8 bases. The CDR3 is made up of 15 amino acids. Germline V gives CDR1 MNHEY, CDR2 SMNVEV (reference sequence). Germline trimming cut 6 bases from V and 5 bases from J; bases unmatched to any gene: 10. In DNA form, the CDR3 reads TGTGCCAGCAGAGCAATAGCGGGGATGGGAGATACGCAGTATTTT. It is translated as CASRAIAGMGDTQYF.

The CDR3 loop is CASSLEGTSGSLSTDTQYF. CDR3 nucleotide sequence: TGTGCCAGCAGCTTAGAGGGGACTAGCGGGAGCCTCAGCACAGATACGCAGTATTTT. The chain carries TRBV11-3 and TRBJ2-3; 14 bases are shared with TRBD2. Trimming at V came to 0 bases and at J to 0 bases, leaving 5 bases not matched to a gene. The CDR3 totals 19 residues. Germline CDR1 and CDR2: SGHNT and YENEEA.

About this clone: An end of the junction does not agree with germline; a read error may underlie this. This chain connects TRBV5-4 to TRBJ1-1, with TRBD1 matching over 7 bases. From germline, CDR1 is SGHNT and CDR2 YYREEE (reference sequence). The CDR3 covers 12 residues. The CDR3 protein is CASSAQTGPTGF. CDR3 in DNA: TGTGCCAGCAGCGCTCAGACAGGGCCCACGGGGTTT.

The chain has TRBV3-1 (or the pseudogene TRBV3-2) and TRBJ1-1; maybe TRBD1 (5 bases). Germline loops: CDR1 LGHDT, CDR2 YNNKEL (reference sequence). Trimming shortened V by 4 bases and J by 11 bases, and 17 bases separated the two germline ends. This CDR3 region has 13 residues. The CDR3: CASSPRQPPGAFF. The CDR3 coding sequence is TGTGCCAGCAGCCCCCGACAGCCCCCGGGCGCTTTCTTT.

The chain joins TRBV19 to TRBJ2-3, with D possibly TRBD2 on 7 matching bases. Germline assignment: CDR1 LNHDA and CDR2 SQIVND (reference sequence). The CDR3 spans 14 residues. V was shortened by 7 bases and J by 6 bases, with 17 bases between the two germline ends. DNA of the CDR3: TGTGCCAGTACCCCTCAGGGGAGGGCGGATACGCAGTATTTT. Translated: CASTPQGRADTQYF.

J is TRBJ1-3 and V is TRBV14; D perhaps matches TRBD1 (5 bases). This CDR3 is 14 amino acids long. V lost 1 base and J 12 bases, leaving 16 bases between the germline ends. The germline CDR1 and CDR2 sequences are SGHDN and FVKESK. This chain's CDR3 is CASSQVPGGGIIYF. CDR3 nucleotide sequence: TGTGCCAGCAGCCAAGTTCCCGGGGGGGGGATCATATATTTT.

This chain uses TRBV21-1 with TRBJ1-5. TRBV21-1 is termed a pseudogene. CDR3 length: 12 amino acids. This chain's CDR3 is CASSPRSRPQHF. DNA for the CDR3: TGTGCCAGCAGCCCCCGCTCGCGGCCCCAGCATTTT.

The chain links TRBV19 to TRBJ2-5; TRBD1 matches at 8 bases. With 4 bases clipped from V and 1 base from J, the junction kept 2 bases outside the gene matches. In germline, CDR1 is LNHDA, CDR2 SQIVND (reference sequence). The length of the CDR3 is 14 residues. In DNA, the CDR3 is TGTGCCAGTAGTACCCAGGGGGCCCAAGAGACCCAGTACTTC. It is translated as CASSTQGAQETQYF.

The chain links TRBV9 to TRBJ2-5; weak D call: TRBD2 (6 bases). Trimming shortened V by 4 bases and J by 0 bases, and 13 bases separated the two germline ends. This CDR3 spans 15 amino acids. Germline CDR1 reads SGDLS; CDR2 reads YYNGEE. The chain's CDR3 is CASSPGGSYQETQYF. CDR3 DNA sequence: TGTGCCAGCAGCCCCGGGGGTAGCTACCAAGAGACCCAGTACTTC. The full variable domain, completed using reference TRBV9 and TRBJ2-5, is DSGVTQTPKHLITATGQRVTLRCSPRSGDLSVYWYQQSLDQGLQFLIQYYNGEERAKGNILERFSAQQFPDLHSELNLSSLELGDSALYFCASSPGGSYQETQYFGPGTRLLVL.

This clone occurred once. V gene TRBV18 combines with J gene TRBJ1-2, with TRBD1 matching 12 bases. This CDR3 region has 17 residues. Trimming at V came to 6 bases and at J to 2 bases, leaving 10 bases not matched to a gene. CDR1 KGHSH and CDR2 LQKENI come from the germline V gene. This CDR3 reads CASSPRDRGRRNYGYTF. DNA of the CDR3: TGTGCCAGCTCCCCCCGGGACAGGGGGCGCCGAAACTATGGCTACACCTTC.

The V gene is TRBV7-3, the J gene TRBJ2-1, with a tentative D call TRBD2 (6 bases). This CDR3 spans 14 amino acids. V lost 2 bases and J 4 bases, leaving 9 bases between the germline ends. Germline V gene lookup returns CDR1 SGHTA and CDR2 FQGTGA. CDR3: CASSLPGAYNEQFF. Written as DNA, the CDR3 is TGTGCCAGCAGCTTACCGGGAGCTTACAATGAGCAGTTCTTC.

The V gene is TRBV13, the J gene TRBJ1-5; TRBD1 matches 7 bases. CDR3 length: 14 residues. Germline lookup yields CDR1 PRHDT and CDR2 FYEKMQ (reference sequence). The V segment lost 5 bases and the J segment 0 bases; nucleotides outside the gene matches: 1. CDR3 protein: CASSQGDSNQPQHF. CDR3 DNA: TGTGCCAGCAGCCAGGGGGATAGCAATCAGCCCCAGCATTTT.

This rearrangement joins TRBV5-1 to TRBJ1-2; D perhaps matches TRBD1 (5 bases). The V end lost 4 bases, the J end lost 4 bases, and 11 bases lay between the germline ends. Looked up from germline, CDR1 is SGHRS and CDR2 is YFSETQ. The length of the CDR3 is 13 residues. The CDR3 nucleotides are TGCGCCAGCAGCCCTCCGGGGGTCTATGGCTACACCTTC. Protein: CASSPPGVYGYTF.

This rearrangement joins TRBV6-2 or TRBV6-3 to TRBJ1-2, with D perhaps TRBD1 (5 bases). Germline V lookup: CDR1 MNHEY, CDR2 SVGEGT. The CDR3 is made up of 13 amino acids. Trimming removed 6 bases from V and 2 bases from J, with 10 bases in between. The chain's CDR3 is CASSPTANYGYTF. For the CDR3, the DNA is TGTGCCAGCAGCCCGACAGCCAACTATGGCTACACCTTC.

The CDR3 reads CASSFTSGQETQYF. CDR3 sequence (DNA): TGTGCCAGCAGCTTCACGAGCGGCCAAGAGACCCAGTACTTC. The chain recombines TRBV7-9 with TRBJ2-5; D perhaps matches TRBD2 (5 bases). This CDR3 spans 14 amino acids. Trimming left V 3 bases short and J 1 base short, with 9 bases between. Germline V gives CDR1 SEHNR, CDR2 FQNEAQ (reference sequence).

The V and J genes are TRBV6-5 and TRBJ2-1; D possibly corresponds to TRBD2 (6 bases). CDR3 size: 15 residues. Looked up from germline, CDR1 is MNHEY and CDR2 is SVGAGI. With 6 bases removed from V and 0 bases from J, the gap between germline ends came to 12 bases. The CDR3 reads CASRWRGYSYNEQFF. The DNA for the CDR3 is TGTGCCAGCAGGTGGCGGGGTTACTCCTACAATGAGCAGTTCTTC.

This chain joins TRBV6-1 and TRBJ2-2; D might be TRBD1 (6 bases). The germline V gene encodes CDR1 MNHNS and CDR2 SASEGT. The length of the CDR3 is 17 residues. V was clipped by 0 bases and J by 6 bases, with 17 bases between them. The CDR3 here is CASSEAEGGVMAGELFF. As DNA, the CDR3 is TGTGCCAGCAGTGAAGCGGAAGGGGGAGTGATGGCCGGGGAGCTGTTTTTT.

V usage is TRBV7-2 and J usage is TRBJ1-2; D possibly corresponds to TRBD1 (6 bases). CDR1 and CDR2 from the germline V gene are SGHTA and FQGNSA. The CDR3 is 17 residues long. Trimming pared 2 bases from V and 8 bases from J, leaving 24 bases between. CDR3 nucleotide sequence: TGTGCCAGCAGCTTATCACGGCCCGGGGGGGGGCGCGGGGGCTACACCTTC. Its translation is CASSLSRPGGGRGGYTF.

This clone is a singleton in its sample. One junction end disagrees with the germline gene, perhaps due to a read error. The chain is built from TRBV6-5 and TRBJ2-7; 8 bases fit TRBD2. Germline lookup yields CDR1 MNHEY and CDR2 SVGAGI. The CDR3 totals 12 residues. DNA for the CDR3: TGTGCCAGCAGTCTCCAATCCGGGAGGGCACTCTTC. It yields the protein CASSLQSGRALF.

CDR3 sequence (DNA): TGTGCCAGCTCACCACCCGGGACAGGGACCTACACCTTC. The encoded protein is CASSPPGTGTYTF. The chain links TRBV18 to TRBJ1-2, with 9 bases identical to TRBD1. CDR3 length: 13 residues. Trimming at V came to 0 bases and at J to 10 bases, leaving 3 bases not matched to a gene. Germline CDR1 is KGHSH and CDR2 is LQKENI.